This record concerns one T cell receptor beta chain sequence. Antigen unknown. This entry comes from a study of Graves' ophthalmopathy and Graves' hyperthyroidism. Study in general: At the time of initial diagnosis and before any treatment, peripheral blood was collected.

Moderate-to-severe activity, CAS ≥3, NOSPECS ≥4 and duration under 3 months were recorded for donors with ophthalmopathy. Using RNA transcripts, the TCR beta CDR3 regions were amplified. An opening RT-PCR round employed HTBI primers and preceded a second-round multiplex PCR. A single record per CDR3 protein comes from TCRdb applying MiXCR to the multiplex PCR reads. The sample gives 200,000 to 250,000 distinct CDR3 sequences, 45% to 55% of which show up once; approximately 51% is in the top ten. The CDR3 totals 19 residues. Germline CDR1 is SGHVS and CDR2 is FNYEAQ. V shed 2 bases and J 0 bases; nucleotides not matched to a gene: 8. Study findings and constraints: Most thyroid clonotypes with frequency above 0.001 were detected in blood too. Ophthalmopathy progression cases were predicted by the model with 60% to 71% sensitivity and roughly 72% specificity.

The receptor's source is an adult man with Graves' ophthalmopathy. V gene TRBV7-6 combines with J gene TRBJ2-6, with 9 bases fitting TRBD1. The specimen was peripheral blood. This CDR3 reads CASSLILGQGPSGANVLTF. The CDR3 bases are TGTGCCAGCAGCTTAATTCTGGGACAGGGCCCCTCTGGGGCCAACGTCCTGACTTTC.